This is a list of T cell receptor beta chains from one sample in a study of T-cell memory formation after mild COVID-19. MiXCR, applied by TCRdb to the 5' RACE reads, yields one record per CDR3 protein. The sample lists 300,000 to 400,000 distinct CDR3 sequences, around 20% seen once, with around 12% in the top ten. Sequenced sample: PBMCs or a T cell subset sorted from them (not recorded which). The receptor source for this set is an adult woman who had mild COVID-19 (a few samples of this study predate the infection). Cell type and time point are not known. CDR3s include the opening cysteine and the closing phenylalanine or tryptophan. A D gene is named only where the DNA matches it firmly.

V: TRBV12-3/TRBV12-4
J: TRBJ2-5
D: TRBD1
length: 17
CDR3: CASSLSRTGDGAETQYF

V: TRBV12-3/TRBV12-4
J: TRBJ2-7
D: -
length: 14
CDR3: CASSSGVGGYEQYF

V: TRBV6-6
J: TRBJ2-4
D: TRBD1
length: 17
CDR3: CASSGDSPTLAKNIQYF

V: TRBV2
J: TRBJ2-7
D: TRBD2
length: 17
CDR3: CASSDLLREGPDNEQYF

V: TRBV28
J: TRBJ2-5
D: -
length: 14
CDR3: CASSPLEAQETQYF

V: TRBV6-6
J: TRBJ1-2
D: -
length: 13
CDR3: CASLGVLNYGYTF

V: TRBV10-3
J: TRBJ2-7
D: -
length: 13
CDR3: CAISGVDSYEQYF

V: TRBV5-1
J: TRBJ2-1
D: -
length: 15
CDR3: CASSLEPGDYNEQFF

V: TRBV5-1
J: TRBJ1-1
D: -
length: 17
CDR3: CASSPLTDRPLDTEAFF

V: TRBV18
J: TRBJ1-2
D: -
length: 16
CDR3: CASSPRAVTGRDGYTF

V: TRBV6-1
J: TRBJ2-2
D: -
length: 14
CDR3: CASRGLANTGELFF

V: TRBV25-1
J: TRBJ1-2
D: -
length: 14
CDR3: CASSATGLYYGYTF

V: TRBV20-1
J: TRBJ2-7
D: -
length: 16
CDR3: CSARDAVGSAGYEQYF

V: TRBV12-3/TRBV12-4
J: TRBJ1-6
D: TRBD1
length: 14
CDR3: CASSQTGKASPLHF

V: TRBV6-2/TRBV6-3
J: TRBJ2-7
D: TRBD2
length: 16
CDR3: CASSYSGGRRGYEQYF

V: TRBV20-1
J: TRBJ1-5
D: -
length: 13
CDR3: CSAKLGSGQPQHF

V: TRBV7-9
J: TRBJ2-7
D: TRBD2
length: 15
CDR3: CASSLGAGTIYEQYF

V: TRBV3-1
J: TRBJ1-1
D: -
length: 15
CDR3: CASSQAKVVNTEAFF

V: TRBV7-3
J: TRBJ2-1
D: TRBD2
length: 17
CDR3: CASSLGTSGPFNNEQFF

V: TRBV12-3/TRBV12-4
J: TRBJ2-1
D: -
length: 13
CDR3: CASTPTGVHEQFF

V: TRBV29-1
J: TRBJ2-7
D: -
length: 12
CDR3: CSVPGPDYEQYF

V: TRBV6-2/TRBV6-3
J: TRBJ1-1
D: -
length: 20
CDR3: CASSYPPATGQGFMNTEAFF

V: TRBV4-1
J: TRBJ2-1
D: TRBD2
length: 18
CDR3: CASSQWTSGGGTYNEQFF

V: TRBV2
J: TRBJ1-1
D: -
length: 14
CDR3: CASSPVTMNTEAFF

V: TRBV7-8
J: TRBJ2-1
D: -
length: 15
CDR3: CASSFLGGAYNEQFF

V: TRBV20-1
J: TRBJ1-5
D: -
length: 13
CDR3: CSASETADQPQHF

V: TRBV20-1
J: TRBJ1-2
D: -
length: 14
CDR3: CSATPRGALGGYTF

V: TRBV29-1
J: TRBJ2-3
D: TRBD1
length: 13
CDR3: CSARDSNTDTQYF

V: TRBV3-1
J: TRBJ2-1
D: -
length: 13
CDR3: CASSQVVGIGQFF

V: TRBV20-1
J: TRBJ1-2
D: TRBD1
length: 16
CDR3: CSASGTGGAGTYGYTF

V: TRBV18
J: TRBJ2-7
D: -
length: 16
CDR3: CASSPRGGDEPYEQYF

V: TRBV12-3/TRBV12-4
J: TRBJ2-7
D: -
length: 17
CDR3: CASSLLVGAGESYEQYF

V: TRBV12-3/TRBV12-4
J: TRBJ2-5
D: -
length: 14
CDR3: CASSFRAYQETQYF

V: TRBV7-9
J: TRBJ2-2
D: -
length: 21
CDR3: CASPSYTGTLIGTLGTGELFF

V: TRBV3-1
J: TRBJ2-2
D: -
length: 15
CDR3: CASSQGFGAAGELFF

V: TRBV5-5
J: TRBJ2-4
D: -
length: 16
CDR3: CASSLYRALAKNIQYF

V: TRBV4-1
J: TRBJ2-1
D: TRBD2
length: 16
CDR3: CASSQVLAGGYNEQFF

V: TRBV3-1
J: TRBJ1-2
D: TRBD1
length: 15
CDR3: CASSLQGAQNYGYTF

V: TRBV6-5
J: TRBJ2-3
D: TRBD1
length: 16
CDR3: CASSPPDRGRADTQYF

V: TRBV30
J: TRBJ1-2
D: -
length: 13
CDR3: CAWSPLSGSGYTF

V: TRBV9
J: TRBJ2-1
D: -
length: 15
CDR3: CASSVGSTSHNEQFF

V: TRBV7-2
J: TRBJ2-2
D: -
length: 15
CDR3: CASSLAGKRNGELFF

V: TRBV4-2
J: TRBJ1-1
D: -
length: 16
CDR3: CASSQGDGALNTEAFF

V: TRBV30
J: TRBJ2-7
D: -
length: 11
CDR3: CAWSHPGPQYF

V: TRBV29-1
J: TRBJ1-5
D: -
length: 13
CDR3: CSVARDGNQPQHF

V: TRBV27
J: TRBJ2-5
D: -
length: 13
CDR3: CASSLSGVETQYF

V: TRBV29-1
J: TRBJ2-3
D: -
length: 14
CDR3: CSVGTIGSTDTQYF

V: TRBV9
J: TRBJ2-7
D: -
length: 14
CDR3: CASSVGLADYEQYF

V: TRBV12-3/TRBV12-4
J: TRBJ2-1
D: TRBD1
length: 15
CDR3: CASSLRDRAFDEQFF

V: TRBV20-1
J: TRBJ2-7
D: -
length: 11
CDR3: CRGVSGHEQYF

V: TRBV11-3
J: TRBJ2-2
D: -
length: 12
CDR3: CASSLELGELFF

V: TRBV12-3/TRBV12-4
J: TRBJ2-7
D: -
length: 13
CDR3: CASSLFDRGEQYF

V: TRBV7-9
J: TRBJ2-3
D: -
length: 14
CDR3: CASSPALGVDTQYF

V: TRBV4-3
J: TRBJ2-1
D: -
length: 15
CDR3: CASSQEGLLDDEQFF

V: TRBV4-3
J: TRBJ1-2
D: -
length: 13
CDR3: CASSQEQPYGYTF

V: TRBV5-1
J: TRBJ1-5
D: TRBD1
length: 19
CDR3: CASSLVPLGTGYSNQPQHF

V: TRBV14
J: TRBJ1-1
D: -
length: 13
CDR3: CASSPPPPGTAFF

V: TRBV29-1
J: TRBJ1-2
D: TRBD1
length: 12
CDR3: CSVGDSLWGYTF

V: TRBV5-1
J: TRBJ2-7
D: TRBD1
length: 14
CDR3: CASSLLGQGGEQYF

V: TRBV9
J: TRBJ2-3
D: -
length: 17
CDR3: CASSKEGLEGLADTQYF